The T cell receptor beta chain described here comes from a study of vaccination effects on CD4 cells after COVID-19. On the study more broadly: Everyone in the study got two shots of either the BNT162b2 or mRNA-1273 vaccine. Study-level points and caveats: Of the vaccine-induced clones from healthy vaccinees, merely 1 of 255 recognized common cold coronaviruses as well.

This table comes from immunoSEQ multiplex PCR, and its TCRdb copy is limited to in-frame clones, with some not included. Here the sample spans around 70,000 clones, roughly 80% being singletons. V was clipped by 4 bases and J by 5 bases, with 20 bases between them. Per germline, CDR1 MGHRA and CDR2 YSYEKL. This CDR3 has 16 residues. As concerns this clone: The antigen remains unidentified.

Following culture for around 9 days, CD4+ T cells were isolated. The source material was CD4+ T cells from PBMCs cultured without peptide, sampled before COVID-19 vaccination. The receptor was isolated from a human donor who received a COVID-19 vaccine. The chain links TRBV4-1 to TRBJ2-5; D could derive from TRBD1 or TRBD2 (5 bases each). The CDR3 DNA sequence: TGCGCCAGCAGCCTGGTCGGGACCCGAACGGGGGAGACCCAGTACTTC. Its protein product is CASSLVGTRTGETQYF.